This record covers a single T cell receptor (beta chain). The antigen remains unidentified. The sample belongs to a study of blood T cells in healthy people across ages. Study-wide points: A greater number of naive CD4+ cells and higher diversity distinguished long-lived donors from aged donors.

A second PCR of 7 to 11 cycles used a sample-barcoded 5' primer and a J-beta primer mix. Using its own MiXCR run on the 5' RACE reads, TCRdb lists one record per CDR3 protein. The table records around 940,000 distinct CDR3 sequences, roughly 51% of them present only once. The TCR comes from a woman aged 55-75 years in good health. The material sequenced was blood.

The CDR3 loop reads CSAGPTGFAEAFF. The CDR3 coding sequence is TGCAGTGCTGGTCCCACAGGGTTCGCTGAAGCTTTCTTT. The chain has TRBV20-1 and TRBJ1-1, with D possibly being TRBD1 (6 bases). This CDR3 spans 13 amino acids. Trimming stripped 5 bases from V and 6 bases from J, with 16 bases between. The V gene's germline CDR1 is DFQATT and CDR2 SNEGSKA (reference sequence).